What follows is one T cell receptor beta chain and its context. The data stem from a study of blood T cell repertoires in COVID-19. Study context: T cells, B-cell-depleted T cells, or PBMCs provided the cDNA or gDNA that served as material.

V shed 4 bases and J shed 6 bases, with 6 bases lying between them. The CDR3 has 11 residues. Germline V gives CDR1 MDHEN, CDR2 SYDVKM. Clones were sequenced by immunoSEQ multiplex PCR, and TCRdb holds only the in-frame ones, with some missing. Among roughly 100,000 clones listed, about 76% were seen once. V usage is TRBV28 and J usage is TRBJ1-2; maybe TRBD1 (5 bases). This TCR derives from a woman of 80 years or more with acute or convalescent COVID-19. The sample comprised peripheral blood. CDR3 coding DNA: TGTGCCAGCAGTTCCAGGGATGGCTACACCTTC. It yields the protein CASSSRDGYTF.